This T cell receptor beta chain was obtained from a study of Graves' ophthalmopathy and Graves' hyperthyroidism. CDR1 and CDR2 (germline): LNHDA, SQIVND (reference sequence). The germline V and J ends were trimmed by 5 bases and 2 bases, with 7 bases remaining between them. The CDR3 runs to 13 residues. General study points: Blood contained most expanded thyroid clonotypes exceeding 0.001 frequency. Built on 13 signatures, a model told ophthalmopathy apart from stable hyperthyroidism with about 88% sensitivity and around 80% specificity.

Beta-chain TCR CDR3 regions were amplified from RNA transcripts. An initial RT-PCR round employing HTBI primers preceded a second-round multiplex PCR. TCRdb recomputed calls from the multiplex PCR reads with MiXCR, one row per CDR3 protein. The repertoire holds a few hundred thousand distinct CDR3 sequences, with roughly a fifth as singletons. Excluded were patients with other autoimmune diseases, uncontrolled infections, pregnancy or lactation. In this sample, this clonotype turned up many times. Its specificity is unknown. The specimen sequenced was peripheral blood. The sequence came from a woman between 50 and 59 years old with Graves' ophthalmopathy. The V call is TRBV19, the J call TRBJ1-5; a weak D match, TRBD1 (5 bases). The CDR3 nucleotides read TGTGCCAGTAGTGCGGGGGGCAATCAGCCCCAGCATTTT. Its translation: CASSAGGNQPQHF.